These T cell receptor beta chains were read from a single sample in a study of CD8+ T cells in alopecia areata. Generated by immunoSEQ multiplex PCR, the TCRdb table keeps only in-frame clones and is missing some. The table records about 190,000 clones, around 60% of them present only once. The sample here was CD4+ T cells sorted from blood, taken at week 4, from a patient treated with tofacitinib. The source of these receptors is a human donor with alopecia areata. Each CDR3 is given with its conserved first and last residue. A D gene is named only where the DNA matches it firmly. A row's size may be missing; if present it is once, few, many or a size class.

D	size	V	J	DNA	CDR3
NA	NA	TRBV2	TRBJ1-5	TGTGCCAGCAGTGATGACTCCGGTAATCAGCCCCAGCATTTT	CASSDDSGNQPQHF
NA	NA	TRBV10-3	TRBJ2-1	TGTGCCATCAGGCCCGCGGTAAGCTCCTACAATGAGCAGTTCTTC	CAIRPAVSSYNEQFF
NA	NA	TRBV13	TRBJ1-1	TGTGCCAGCAGCTCAGGTAATCGGTTGGGGGACACTGAAGCTTTCTTT	CASSSGNRLGDTEAFF
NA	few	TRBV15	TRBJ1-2	TGTGCCACCAGCAGAGATAAGGGGACGGGCTATGGCTACACCTTC	CATSRDKGTGYGYTF
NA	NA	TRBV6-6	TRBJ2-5	TGTGCCAGCAGTTACTCCGGACAGCGGGAGACCCAGTACTTC	CASSYSGQRETQYF
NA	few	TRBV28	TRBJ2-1	TGTGCCAGCAGTCCCCGGGACCCCTACAATGAGCAGTTCTTC	CASSPRDPYNEQFF
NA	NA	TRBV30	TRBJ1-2	TGTGCCTGGAGTACTGAGGGGCCCCCACGCTTTAACTATGGCTACACCTTC	CAWSTEGPPRFNYGYTF
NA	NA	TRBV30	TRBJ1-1	TGTGCCTGGAGGGGGTGGGGTACGGCTCATACCTTGAAAGACACTGAAGCTTTCTTT	CAWRGWGTAHTLKDTEAFF
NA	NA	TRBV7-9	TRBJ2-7	TGTGCCAGCATCACAGCGGACAGCTCCTACGAGCAGTACTTC	CASITADSSYEQYF
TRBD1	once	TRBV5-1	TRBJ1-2	TGCGCCAGCAGCTGGATGTCCGGGACAGAAGTCTATGGCTACACCTTC	CASSWMSGTEVYGYTF
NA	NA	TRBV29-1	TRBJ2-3	TGCAGCGTGGGGACTGAGGCCGCCACGCAGTATTTT	CSVGTEAATQYF
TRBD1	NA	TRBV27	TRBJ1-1	TGTGCCAGCAGTCCCCGGGACAGACCCAGAACTGAAGCTTTCTTT	CASSPRDRPRTEAFF
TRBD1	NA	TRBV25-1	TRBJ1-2	TGTGCCAGTAAGACAGGGGTGGGTGGCTACACCTTC	CASKTGVGGYTF
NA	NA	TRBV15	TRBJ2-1	TGTGCCACCCGGACTGCTCCGGGTGGTGAGCAGTTCTTC	CATRTAPGGEQFF
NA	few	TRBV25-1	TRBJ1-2	TGTGCCAGCAGTGGGCCTCCAGGTGGCTATGGCTACACCTTC	CASSGPPGGYGYTF
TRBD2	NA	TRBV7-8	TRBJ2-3	TGTGCCAGCAGCCCCCGGGAGGGCACAGATACGCAGTATTTT	CASSPREGTDTQYF
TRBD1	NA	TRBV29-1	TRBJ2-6	TGCAGCGTGGGCCTTTCAGGGGGAGCTGGGGCCAACGTCCTGACTTTC	CSVGLSGGAGANVLTF
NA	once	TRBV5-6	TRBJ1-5	TGTGCCAGCAGCCTAGGACGATCTCCTGGGCCCCAGCATTTT	CASSLGRSPGPQHF
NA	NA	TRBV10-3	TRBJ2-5	TGTGCCATCAGTGAGGGGGGAGCAAAAGAGACCCAGTACTTC	CAISEGGAKETQYF
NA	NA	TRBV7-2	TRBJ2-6	TGTGCCAGCAGCCCCGTCGCTGGGGCCAACGTCCTGACTTTC	CASSPVAGANVLTF
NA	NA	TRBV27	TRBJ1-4	TGTGCCAGCAGTCCAAAAGGCCGCAGGGTAACTAATGAAAAACTGTTTTTT	CASSPKGRRVTNEKLFF
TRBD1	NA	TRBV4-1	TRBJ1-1	TGCGCCAGCAGAACGACAGGGGGCCGCACTGAAGCTTTCTTT	CASRTTGGRTEAFF
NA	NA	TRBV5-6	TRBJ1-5	TGTGCCAGCAGCTCCCTCGGCCAGGGAGGGTATCAGCCCCAGCATTTT	CASSSLGQGGYQPQHF
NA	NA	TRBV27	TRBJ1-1	TGTGCCAGCTGGGGAGAGGTGGGGACTTCCACTGAAGCTTTCTTT	CASWGEVGTSTEAFF
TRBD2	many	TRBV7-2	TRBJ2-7	TGTGCCAGCAGCTTCCGGGAGGGAGGGGGCGAGCAGTACTTC	CASSFREGGGEQYF
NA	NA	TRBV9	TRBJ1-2	TGTGCCAGCAGCGTGTCAACAGGAACCTATGGCTACACCTTC	CASSVSTGTYGYTF
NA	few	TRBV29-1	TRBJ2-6	TGCAGCGTTCTTGAGGTCTCTGGGGCCAACGTCCTGACTTTC	CSVLEVSGANVLTF
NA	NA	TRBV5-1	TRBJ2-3	TGCGCCAGCAGCCTAAGCACAGATACGCAGTATTTT	CASSLSTDTQYF
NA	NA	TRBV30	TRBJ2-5	TGTGCCTGGAGCCGGGACTCCCAAGAGACCCAGTACTTC	CAWSRDSQETQYF
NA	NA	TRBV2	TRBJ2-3	TGTGCCAGCACCCAAGCATCTTCGCAGTATTTT	CASTQASSQYF
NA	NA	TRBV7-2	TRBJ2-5	TGTGCCAGCAGCTTAGCGGGCACGGTTGAGACCCAGTACTTC	CASSLAGTVETQYF
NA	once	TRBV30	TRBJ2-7	TGTGCCTGGACTTCTAACCCCCCTTCCTACGAGCAGTACTTC	CAWTSNPPSYEQYF
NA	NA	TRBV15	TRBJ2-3	TGTGCCACCGTCGATTGGGGGTCTAGCACAGATACGCAGTATTTT	CATVDWGSSTDTQYF
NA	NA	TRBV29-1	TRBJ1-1	TGCAGCGTCCGGCCCACGGGGACTGAAGCTTTCTTT	CSVRPTGTEAFF
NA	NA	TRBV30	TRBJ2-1	TGTGCCTGGAGTGGGCTTGGCGCCGGCGACAATGAGCAGTTCTTC	CAWSGLGAGDNEQFF
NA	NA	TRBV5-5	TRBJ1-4	TGTGCCAGCAGCCCAGGGATCAGTGAAAAACTGTTTTTT	CASSPGISEKLFF
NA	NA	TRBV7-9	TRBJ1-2	TGTGCCAGCAGCTTCCAGGGGCTCGAACTCTCTGGCTACACCTTC	CASSFQGLELSGYTF